This T cell receptor beta chain was recorded in a study of blood T cells in healthy people across ages. The study's findings and limits: Compared with aged donors, long-lived donors showed fewer expanded clones, suggesting selection.

A second PCR of roughly 7 to 11 cycles used a sample-barcoded 5' primer and a J-beta primer mix. TCRdb redid the calling of the 5' RACE reads with MiXCR, one entry per CDR3 protein. The repertoire consists of roughly 1.7 million distinct CDR3 sequences, with about 32% occurring once and the leading ten covering approximately 10%. A remark on this clonotype: The antigen is unknown.

With 6 bases removed from V and 0 bases from J, the gap between germline ends came to 14 bases. The germline V gene encodes CDR1 MDHEN and CDR2 SYDVKM. The CDR3 is 16 amino acids. The sequenced sample consisted of blood. The chain combines TRBV28 with TRBJ1-4, with D uncertain. This receptor was identified in a woman aged 25 to 39 in good health. Written as DNA, the CDR3 is TGTGCCAGCAGGGCCGTAACGCCGGCAACTAATGAAAAACTGTTTTTT. It yields the protein CASRAVTPATNEKLFF. The variable domain in full, completed from reference TRBV28 and TRBJ1-4, reads DVKVTQSSRYLVKRTGEKVFLECVQDMDHENMFWYRQDPGLGLRLIYFSYDVKMKEKGDIPEGYSVSREKKERFSLILESASTNQTSMYLCASRAVTPATNEKLFFGSGTQLSVL.